One and the same sample provided the 5 T cell receptor beta chains below, sequenced in a study of T-cell reconstitution after alpha-beta-depleted transplantation in children. Preparation of the TCRbeta library involved a method that used unique molecular identifiers. MiXCR was run by TCRdb on the PCR reads, yielding one entry per CDR3 protein. The repertoire holds about 640,000 distinct CDR3 sequences, roughly 17% seen once, with 1.1% in the top ten. Sequenced material: PBMCs from the stem cell graft donor, taken from the stem cell graft. The origin of the receptors is a human donor who donated a stem cell graft to a child with acute myeloid leukemia.

Ten or more counts support this clonotype. The V call is TRBV5-1, the J call TRBJ2-2; weak D call: TRBD1 (6 bases). From germline, CDR1 is SGHRS and CDR2 YFSETQ. The CDR3 has 15 residues. Trimming shortened V by 9 bases and J by 0 bases, and 15 bases separated the two germline ends. CDR3 in amino acids: CATRLGAPNTGELFF. CDR3 coding DNA: TGCGCCACCCGATTGGGGGCTCCGAACACCGGGGAGCTGTTTTTT.

This clonotype has ten or more counts. The chain links TRBV20-1 to TRBJ2-3, with D uncertain. Germline V gene lookup returns CDR1 DFQATT and CDR2 SNEGSKA (reference sequence). This CDR3 is built from 13 residues. V dropped 2 bases and J dropped 4 bases, with 10 bases sitting between them. The CDR3 region is CSARTIVPDTQYF. In DNA, the CDR3 is TGCAGTGCTAGAACGATCGTTCCAGATACGCAGTATTTT.

CDR3 bases: TGTGCCAGCAGCCCTTTTGGGGGGGGGGCCTCCCGAACCTACAATGAGCAGTTCTTC. Translating it yields CASSPFGGGASRTYNEQFF. The chain combines TRBV11-2 with TRBJ2-1; tentative D call: TRBD2 (7 bases). In germline, CDR1 is SGHAT, CDR2 FQNNGV. The CDR3 is 19 amino acids. V shed 5 bases and J shed 2 bases, with 25 bases lying between them.

This clonotype was found many times. The V gene is TRBV11-2, the J gene TRBJ1-1; D is perhaps TRBD1 (5 bases). Germline assignment: CDR1 SGHAT and CDR2 FQNNGV. This CDR3 has 15 amino acids. The V gene lost 2 bases and the J gene lost 3 bases, with 13 bases spanning the gap. The CDR3 DNA is TGTGCCAGCAGCTTACCACTATCAGGGCACACTGAAGCTTTCTTT. This encodes CASSLPLSGHTEAFF.

The rearrangement links TRBV5-6 to TRBJ1-1, with TRBD1 matching over 9 bases. V shed 2 bases and J 6 bases; nucleotides not matched to a gene: 8. This CDR3 has 15 amino acids. Germline V CDR1 and CDR2: SGHDT, YYEEEE. CDR3 loop: CASSFGGTGGPEAFF. The CDR3 DNA reads as TGTGCCAGCAGCTTTGGTGGCACAGGGGGCCCTGAAGCTTTCTTT.